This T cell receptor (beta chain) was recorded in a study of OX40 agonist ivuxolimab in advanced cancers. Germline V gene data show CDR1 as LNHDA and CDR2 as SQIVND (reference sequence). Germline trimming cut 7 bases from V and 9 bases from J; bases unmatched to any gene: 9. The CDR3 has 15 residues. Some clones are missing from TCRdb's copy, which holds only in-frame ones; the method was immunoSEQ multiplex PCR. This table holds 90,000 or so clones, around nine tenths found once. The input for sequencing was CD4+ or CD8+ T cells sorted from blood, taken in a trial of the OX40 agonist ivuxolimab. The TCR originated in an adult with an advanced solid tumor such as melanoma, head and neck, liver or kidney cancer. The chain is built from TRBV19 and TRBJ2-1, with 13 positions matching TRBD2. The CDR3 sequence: CASTTPRTSGSEQFF. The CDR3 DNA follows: TGTGCCAGTACCACCCCCCGGACTAGCGGGAGTGAGCAGTTCTTC.